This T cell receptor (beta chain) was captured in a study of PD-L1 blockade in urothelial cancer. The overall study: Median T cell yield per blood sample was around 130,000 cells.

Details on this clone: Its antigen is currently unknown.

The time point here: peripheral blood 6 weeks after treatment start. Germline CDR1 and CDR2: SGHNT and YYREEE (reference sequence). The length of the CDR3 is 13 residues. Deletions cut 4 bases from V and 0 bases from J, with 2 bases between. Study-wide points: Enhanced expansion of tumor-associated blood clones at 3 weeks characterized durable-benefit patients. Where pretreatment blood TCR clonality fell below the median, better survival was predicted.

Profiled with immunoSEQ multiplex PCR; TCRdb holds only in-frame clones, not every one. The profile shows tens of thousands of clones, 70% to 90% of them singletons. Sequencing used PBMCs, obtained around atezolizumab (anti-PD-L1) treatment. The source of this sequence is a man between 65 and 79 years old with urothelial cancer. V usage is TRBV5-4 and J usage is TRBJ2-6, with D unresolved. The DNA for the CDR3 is TGTGCCAGCAGCCTCTCTGGGGCCAACGTCCTGACTTTC. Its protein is CASSLSGANVLTF.